This T cell receptor (beta chain) was recorded in a study of control samples from healthy donors and cancer patients. Sequencing was performed with immunoSEQ multiplex PCR; in TCRdb, only in-frame clones are kept and a portion is missing. The sample yields 130,000 or so clones, about 90% seen once. This clone was picked up one time. CDR1 and CDR2 (germline): KGHSH, LQKENI. With V trimmed by 3 bases and J by 0 bases, 4 bases remained unmatched. The CDR3 is 15 residues long. Source material: blood. This clonotype was sampled from a man aged 18 to 30 in good health. The chain couples TRBV18 to TRBJ1-1; TRBD1 agrees at 7 bases. This chain's CDR3 is CASSPLTGMNTEAFF. CDR3 coding DNA: TGTGCCAGCTCACCCCTGACAGGGATGAACACTGAAGCTTTCTTT. Together with reference TRBV18 and TRBJ1-1, the CDR3 gives the full variable domain: NAGVMQNPRHLVRRRGQEARLRCSPMKGHSHVYWYRQLPEEGLKFMVYLQKENIIDESGMPKERFSAEFPKEGPSILRIQQVVRGDSAAYFCASSPLTGMNTEAFFGQGTRLTVV.